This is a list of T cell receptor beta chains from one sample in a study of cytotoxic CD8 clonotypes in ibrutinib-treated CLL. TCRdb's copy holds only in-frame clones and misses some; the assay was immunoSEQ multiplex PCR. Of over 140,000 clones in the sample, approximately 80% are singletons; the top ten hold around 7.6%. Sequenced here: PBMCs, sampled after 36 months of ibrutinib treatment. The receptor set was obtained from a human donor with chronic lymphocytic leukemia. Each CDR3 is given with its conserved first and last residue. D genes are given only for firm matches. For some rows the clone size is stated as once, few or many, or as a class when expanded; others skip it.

CDR3: CASSLRQGEAREAFF
DNA: TGTGCCAGCAGTTTGCGTCAGGGCGAAGCGAGAGAAGCTTTCTTT
D: NA
V: TRBV27
size: NA
J: TRBJ1-1

CDR3: CASSLEGHLNEKLFF
DNA: TGTGCCAGCAGCTTGGAGGGACACCTGAATGAAAAACTGTTTTTT
D: NA
V: TRBV5-8
size: few
J: TRBJ1-4

CDR3: CASSPGTSTFLNEQFF
DNA: TGTGCCAGCTCACCGGGGACTTCAACCTTCCTCAATGAGCAGTTCTTC
D: NA
V: TRBV18
size: NA
J: TRBJ2-1

CDR3: CASSLGGNQETQYF
DNA: TGCGCCAGCAGCTTAGGAGGGAACCAAGAGACCCAGTACTTC
D: NA
V: TRBV5-1
size: once
J: TRBJ2-5

CDR3: CAWSGDSRGGRETQYF
DNA: TGTGCCTGGAGTGGCGATAGCCGGGGGGGAAGGGAGACCCAGTACTTC
D: TRBD2
V: TRBV30
size: few
J: TRBJ2-5

CDR3: CASSIGDVRADQPQHF
DNA: TGTGCCAGTAGTATTGGTGATGTTAGGGCCGATCAGCCCCAGCATTTT
D: NA
V: TRBV19
size: NA
J: TRBJ1-5

CDR3: CASRSSGTFNQPQHF
DNA: TGTGCCAGTAGGTCCTCCGGGACATTCAATCAGCCCCAGCATTTT
D: NA
V: TRBV19
size: NA
J: TRBJ1-5

CDR3: CASSEYEQYF
DNA: TGTGCCAGCAGCGAGTACGAGCAGTACTTC
D: NA
V: TRBV5-8
size: few
J: TRBJ2-7

CDR3: CAISEGFGSPRHPYGYTF
DNA: TGTGCCATCAGTGAAGGGTTCGGGAGTCCTCGCCACCCCTATGGCTACACCTTC
D: NA
V: TRBV10-3
size: NA
J: TRBJ1-2

CDR3: CASSSWTGNGNTIYF
DNA: TGTGCCAGCAGCTCGTGGACAGGGAATGGAAACACCATATATTTT
D: TRBD1
V: TRBV13
size: NA
J: TRBJ1-3

CDR3: CASSLSSGLPRDGYTF
DNA: TGTGCCAGCAGCTTATCTTCCGGCCTCCCCCGGGACGGCTACACCTTC
D: NA
V: TRBV11-2
size: NA
J: TRBJ1-2

CDR3: CASSPRTGENGYTF
DNA: TGTGCCAGCAGTCCCAGGACAGGGGAGAACGGCTACACCTTC
D: TRBD1
V: TRBV6-5
size: NA
J: TRBJ1-2

CDR3: CASSSQGKPHF
DNA: TGTGCCAGCAGTTCACAGGGGAAACCACACTTC
D: TRBD1
V: TRBV28
size: few
J: TRBJ2-7

CDR3: CASSLIRGRDGYTF
DNA: TGTGCCAGCAGCTTGATTAGGGGCCGGGATGGCTACACCTTC
D: NA
V: TRBV7-9
size: NA
J: TRBJ1-2

CDR3: CASSHPSVDYGYTF
DNA: TGCGCCAGCAGCCATCCCTCAGTTGACTATGGCTACACCTTC
D: NA
V: TRBV4-1
size: NA
J: TRBJ1-2

CDR3: CASSHPTGVGYNSPLHF
DNA: TGTGCCAGCAGCCATCCTACAGGGGTAGGCTATAATTCACCCCTCCACTTT
D: TRBD1
V: TRBV27
size: NA
J: TRBJ1-6

CDR3: CASRDTVYEQYF
DNA: TGTGCCAGCAGAGACACGGTCTACGAGCAGTACTTC
D: NA
V: TRBV6-5
size: NA
J: TRBJ2-7

CDR3: CASSQEVPDTQYF
DNA: TGTGCCAGCAGCCAAGAGGTCCCAGATACGCAGTATTTT
D: NA
V: TRBV4-2
size: NA
J: TRBJ2-3

CDR3: CASSSEGQGAGEKLFF
DNA: TGTGCCAGCAGCTCCGAGGGACAGGGGGCTGGCGAAAAACTGTTTTTT
D: TRBD1
V: TRBV7-6
size: NA
J: TRBJ1-4

CDR3: CASSPGRASNTEAFF
DNA: TGTGCCAGCTCACCGGGTCGGGCCAGCAACACTGAAGCTTTCTTT
D: NA
V: TRBV18
size: NA
J: TRBJ1-1

CDR3: CAWKITDRISYEQYF
DNA: TGTGCCTGGAAAATAACGGACAGGATTTCCTACGAGCAGTACTTC
D: TRBD1
V: TRBV30
size: NA
J: TRBJ2-7

CDR3: CASKVQGRENNSPLHF
DNA: TGTGCCAGTAAAGTACAGGGTAGAGAAAATAATTCACCCCTCCACTTT
D: NA
V: TRBV27
size: NA
J: TRBJ1-6

CDR3: CASSIQGGEAFF
DNA: TGCGCCAGCAGCATACAGGGAGGAGAAGCTTTCTTT
D: NA
V: TRBV5-1
size: NA
J: TRBJ1-1

CDR3: CASSLDTAGLLGYTF
DNA: TGTGCCAGCAGTTTAGACACGGCAGGGCTCTTGGGCTACACCTTC
D: NA
V: TRBV28
size: NA
J: TRBJ1-2

CDR3: CASSISEARTTEAFF
DNA: TGTGCCAGCAGTATCTCAGAAGCCCGGACGACTGAAGCTTTCTTT
D: NA
V: TRBV2
size: NA
J: TRBJ1-1